This T cell receptor (beta chain) was captured by sequencing in a study of cytomegalovirus exposure and HLA in healthy donors. Assay used: immunoSEQ multiplex PCR; TCRdb lists only in-frame clones, some missing. The sample consists of fewer than 400,000 clones, 80% to 90% of them appearing once. Study-wide results and caveats: With high specificity and sensitivity, the classifier reportedly diagnosed cytomegalovirus status. The study listed approximately 160 cytomegalovirus-associated TCR beta chains. Many donors shared some public TCRs, even though most TCR sequences were rare.

This clone appeared a single time. No antigen is known for it. The CDR3 covers 16 residues. Germline V gene lookup returns CDR1 MNHEY and CDR2 SVGAGI. With 0 bases removed from V and 2 bases from J, the gap between germline ends came to 13 bases. The chain employs TRBV6-5 and TRBJ2-5; no reliable D call. This TCR was sampled from a woman between 18 and 29 years old in good health and CMV-seronegative. The sample was PBMCs. CDR3 nucleotide sequence: TGTGCCAGCAGTTACTCCTTCAGATCCAGTCAAGAGACCCAGTACTTC. This sequence encodes CASSYSFRSSQETQYF.